These T cell receptor beta chains were read from a single sample in a study of cytotoxic CD8 clonotypes in ibrutinib-treated CLL. Generated by immunoSEQ multiplex PCR, the TCRdb table keeps only in-frame clones and is missing some. This table holds 150,000 to 250,000 clones, about 72% found once. The sample in question was PBMCs, obtained after 24 months of ibrutinib treatment. These receptors originate from a human donor with chronic lymphocytic leukemia. Both conserved end residues are part of each CDR3. Fields, in order: CDR3 protein, CDR3 DNA, V gene, J gene, clone size, D gene. A D gene is named only where the DNA matches it firmly. Not every row has a clone size; where given, it reads once, few, many or a size class.

cdr3_aa: CASSGPGQGLVEQYF
cdr3_nt: TGTGCCAGCAGCGGACCGGGACAGGGGTTAGTCGAGCAGTACTTC
v_call: TRBV7-9
j_call: TRBJ2-7
clone_size: few
d_call: TRBD1

cdr3_aa: CASSRDRRLSDTQYF
cdr3_nt: TGTGCCAGCTCACGGGACAGGAGGTTGTCAGATACGCAGTATTTT
v_call: TRBV18
j_call: TRBJ2-3
clone_size: few
d_call: TRBD1

cdr3_aa: CASSRTGSSYEQYF
cdr3_nt: TGTGCCAGCAGTAGAACAGGGAGCTCCTACGAGCAGTACTTC
v_call: TRBV6-5
j_call: TRBJ2-7
clone_size: NA
d_call: NA

cdr3_aa: CSAMNTEAFF
cdr3_nt: TGCAGTGCTATGAACACTGAAGCTTTCTTT
v_call: TRBV20-1
j_call: TRBJ1-1
clone_size: few
d_call: NA

cdr3_aa: CASSLQGAGGELFF
cdr3_nt: TGTGCCAGCAGCCTACAGGGGGCAGGCGGGGAGCTGTTTTTT
v_call: TRBV5-4
j_call: TRBJ2-2
clone_size: NA
d_call: TRBD1

cdr3_aa: CAISEVRVTDTQYF
cdr3_nt: TGTGCCATCAGTGAGGTCAGGGTCACAGATACGCAGTATTTT
v_call: TRBV10-3
j_call: TRBJ2-3
clone_size: NA
d_call: NA

cdr3_aa: CASSQVLAGPYEQYF
cdr3_nt: TGCGCCAGCAGCCAAGTCCTAGCGGGGCCCTACGAGCAGTACTTC
v_call: TRBV4-3
j_call: TRBJ2-7
clone_size: NA
d_call: TRBD2

cdr3_aa: CASSNQQGVDTQYF
cdr3_nt: TGTGCCAGCTCGAATCAACAGGGGGTGGATACGCAGTATTTT
v_call: TRBV27
j_call: TRBJ2-3
clone_size: NA
d_call: TRBD1

cdr3_aa: CASTDSGRAVEQYF
cdr3_nt: TGTGCCAGCACCGATAGCGGGAGGGCCGTGGAGCAGTACTTC
v_call: TRBV6-5
j_call: TRBJ2-7
clone_size: NA
d_call: TRBD2

cdr3_aa: CASSSRQGTDTQYF
cdr3_nt: TGTGCCAGCTCATCTCGACAGGGCACAGATACGCAGTATTTT
v_call: TRBV18
j_call: TRBJ2-3
clone_size: NA
d_call: NA

cdr3_aa: CASSYINRGAGNTIYF
cdr3_nt: TGTGCCAGCAGTTACATCAACAGGGGAGCTGGAAACACCATATATTTT
v_call: TRBV6-5
j_call: TRBJ1-3
clone_size: NA
d_call: TRBD1

cdr3_aa: CASSLAGWGAGGYTF
cdr3_nt: TGTGCCAGCAGCTTGGCCGGGTGGGGGGCCGGTGGCTACACCTTC
v_call: TRBV5-6
j_call: TRBJ1-2
clone_size: NA
d_call: NA

cdr3_aa: CASSLSSGTYEQYF
cdr3_nt: TGCGCCAGCAGCTTGTCTAGCGGGACATACGAGCAGTACTTC
v_call: TRBV5-1
j_call: TRBJ2-7
clone_size: NA
d_call: TRBD2

cdr3_aa: CASRRTGGAGNTIYF
cdr3_nt: TGTGCCAGCAGACGGACAGGGGGTGCAGGAAACACCATATATTTT
v_call: TRBV5-4
j_call: TRBJ1-3
clone_size: few
d_call: TRBD1

cdr3_aa: CASSKYSIGIEKLFF
cdr3_nt: TGTGCCAGTAGTAAATACTCAATCGGGATTGAAAAACTGTTTTTT
v_call: TRBV19
j_call: TRBJ1-4
clone_size: NA
d_call: NA

cdr3_aa: CASSQAFSQRDTQYF
cdr3_nt: TGTGCCAGCAGCCAAGCGTTCAGCCAAAGAGATACGCAGTATTTT
v_call: TRBV4-2
j_call: TRBJ2-3
clone_size: few
d_call: NA

cdr3_aa: CASSFDRRNEKLFF
cdr3_nt: TGTGCCAGCAGTTTTGACAGACGGAATGAAAAACTGTTTTTT
v_call: TRBV27
j_call: TRBJ1-4
clone_size: few
d_call: NA

cdr3_aa: CASRRLVLETQYF
cdr3_nt: TGTGCCAGCAGGAGACTAGTTTTAGAGACCCAGTACTTC
v_call: TRBV2
j_call: TRBJ2-5
clone_size: NA
d_call: NA

cdr3_aa: CASSVAGTISNEQFF
cdr3_nt: TGTGCCAGCAGCGTAGCAGGTACAATCTCAAATGAGCAGTTCTTC
v_call: TRBV9
j_call: TRBJ2-1
clone_size: once
d_call: NA

cdr3_aa: CASSPTARQPGSGQYF
cdr3_nt: TGTGCCAGCTCACCAACAGCGCGACAGCCGGGCTCCGGGCAGTACTTC
v_call: TRBV18
j_call: TRBJ2-7
clone_size: NA
d_call: NA

cdr3_aa: CASSYSRRNEQFF
cdr3_nt: TGTGCCAGCAGTTACTCGAGAAGGAATGAGCAGTTCTTC
v_call: TRBV6-5
j_call: TRBJ2-1
clone_size: NA
d_call: NA

cdr3_aa: CASSKKSTGEIEQYF
cdr3_nt: TGTGCCAGCAGTAAAAAGAGTACAGGGGAAATCGAGCAGTACTTC
v_call: TRBV2
j_call: TRBJ2-7
clone_size: NA
d_call: TRBD1

cdr3_aa: CASSILGAGSRHEQFF
cdr3_nt: TGTGCCAGCAGTATCCTAGGGGCGGGATCTCGGCATGAGCAGTTCTTC
v_call: TRBV27
j_call: TRBJ2-1
clone_size: NA
d_call: NA

cdr3_aa: CASRSVSETQYF
cdr3_nt: TGCGCCAGCAGATCAGTGAGTGAGACCCAGTACTTC
v_call: TRBV5-1
j_call: TRBJ2-5
clone_size: NA
d_call: NA

cdr3_aa: CASSPAFGRQAFF
cdr3_nt: TGTGCCAGCAGCCCCGCGTTTGGACGGCAAGCTTTCTTT
v_call: TRBV7-9
j_call: TRBJ1-1
clone_size: NA
d_call: NA

cdr3_aa: CASSQVVRSYEQYF
cdr3_nt: TGTGCCAGCAGCCAAGTAGTCCGATCCTACGAGCAGTACTTC
v_call: TRBV6-5
j_call: TRBJ2-7
clone_size: few
d_call: NA

cdr3_aa: CASSVPGTSGINEQFF
cdr3_nt: TGTGCCAGCAGCGTCCCGGGGACTAGCGGGATCAATGAGCAGTTCTTC
v_call: TRBV9
j_call: TRBJ2-1
clone_size: NA
d_call: TRBD2

cdr3_aa: CASSILAGGYEQYF
cdr3_nt: TGTGCCAGCAGCATACTAGCGGGAGGTTACGAGCAGTACTTC
v_call: TRBV7-9
j_call: TRBJ2-7
clone_size: few
d_call: TRBD2

cdr3_aa: CASSQGMNTEAFF
cdr3_nt: TGTGCCAGCAGTCAGGGCATGAACACTGAAGCTTTCTTT
v_call: TRBV9
j_call: TRBJ1-1
clone_size: NA
d_call: NA

cdr3_aa: CASSQEGHEQFF
cdr3_nt: TGTGCCAGCAGCCAAGAGGGGCATGAGCAGTTCTTC
v_call: TRBV14
j_call: TRBJ2-1
clone_size: few
d_call: NA

cdr3_aa: CATIDVGLRDEQYF
cdr3_nt: TGTGCCACCATAGACGTGGGGTTGAGGGACGAGCAGTACTTC
v_call: TRBV28
j_call: TRBJ2-7
clone_size: few
d_call: NA

cdr3_aa: CASSRTQGDQPQHF
cdr3_nt: TGTGCCAGCAGTCGAACTCAAGGGGATCAGCCCCAGCATTTT
v_call: TRBV6-6
j_call: TRBJ1-5
clone_size: NA
d_call: NA

cdr3_aa: CASMYGRALEQYF
cdr3_nt: TGTGCCAGCATGTACGGGAGGGCTCTCGAGCAGTACTTC
v_call: TRBV28
j_call: TRBJ2-7
clone_size: few
d_call: TRBD2

cdr3_aa: CASSEIRAPNTGELFF
cdr3_nt: TGCGCCAGCAGTGAGATCAGGGCACCGAACACCGGGGAGCTGTTTTTT
v_call: TRBV10-1
j_call: TRBJ2-2
clone_size: NA
d_call: NA

cdr3_aa: CASSLVGRAHTQYF
cdr3_nt: TGTGCCAGCAGCTTAGTCGGGAGGGCCCATACGCAGTATTTT
v_call: TRBV13
j_call: TRBJ2-3
clone_size: NA
d_call: TRBD2

cdr3_aa: CASSLEGLAGDEQFF
cdr3_nt: TGCGCCAGCAGCTTGGAGGGACTAGCGGGAGATGAGCAGTTCTTC
v_call: TRBV5-1
j_call: TRBJ2-1
clone_size: NA
d_call: TRBD2

cdr3_aa: CASSEQRTGTYEQYF
cdr3_nt: TGTGCCAGCAGTGAACAAAGGACAGGGACGTACGAGCAGTACTTC
v_call: TRBV6-4
j_call: TRBJ2-7
clone_size: once
d_call: TRBD1

cdr3_aa: CASSFVRRTGGEKLFF
cdr3_nt: TGCGCCAGCAGTTTCGTACGGCGGACAGGGGGTGAAAAACTGTTTTTT
v_call: TRBV4-3
j_call: TRBJ1-4
clone_size: NA
d_call: TRBD1

cdr3_aa: CASSLLPGQGNYEQYF
cdr3_nt: TGTGCCAGTAGTCTACTACCGGGACAGGGAAACTACGAGCAGTACTTC
v_call: TRBV19
j_call: TRBJ2-7
clone_size: NA
d_call: TRBD1

cdr3_aa: CASSVGGPYGYTF
cdr3_nt: TGTGCCAGCAGCGTAGGGGGGCCCTATGGCTACACCTTC
v_call: TRBV9
j_call: TRBJ1-2
clone_size: few
d_call: NA

cdr3_aa: CAISPGQGAIGDTQYF
cdr3_nt: TGTGCCATCAGCCCAGGACAGGGGGCGATAGGAGATACGCAGTATTTT
v_call: TRBV10-3
j_call: TRBJ2-3
clone_size: NA
d_call: TRBD1

cdr3_aa: CASSPGTVGMNPGNTIYF
cdr3_nt: TGTGCCAGCAGTCCCGGGACAGTAGGTATGAACCCTGGAAACACCATATATTTT
v_call: TRBV2
j_call: TRBJ1-3
clone_size: few
d_call: TRBD1

cdr3_aa: CAIRDGQGEETQYF
cdr3_nt: TGTGCCATCAGGGATGGACAGGGCGAAGAGACCCAGTACTTC
v_call: TRBV10-3
j_call: TRBJ2-5
clone_size: once
d_call: TRBD1

cdr3_aa: CASSPPPGQGDEQYF
cdr3_nt: TGTGCCAGCAGCCCCCCTCCGGGACAGGGGGACGAGCAGTACTTC
v_call: TRBV5-6
j_call: TRBJ2-7
clone_size: NA
d_call: TRBD1

cdr3_aa: CATVSSAITGELFF
cdr3_nt: TGTGCCACCGTTAGTAGCGCGATTACCGGGGAGCTGTTTTTT
v_call: TRBV25-1
j_call: TRBJ2-2
clone_size: NA
d_call: NA

cdr3_aa: CASSEGTGGRGYTF
cdr3_nt: TGTGCCAGCAGCGAAGGGACAGGGGGTCGTGGCTACACCTTC
v_call: TRBV9
j_call: TRBJ1-2
clone_size: once
d_call: TRBD1

cdr3_aa: CASSEGDWDIDYNEQFF
cdr3_nt: TGTGCCAGCAGTGAAGGTGACTGGGACATAGACTACAATGAGCAGTTCTTC
v_call: TRBV6-1
j_call: TRBJ2-1
clone_size: NA
d_call: NA

cdr3_aa: CASSVGPDQETQYF
cdr3_nt: TGTGCCAGCAGCGTAGGACCCGACCAAGAGACCCAGTACTTC
v_call: TRBV9
j_call: TRBJ2-5
clone_size: once
d_call: NA

cdr3_aa: CASSENRAYSGNTIYF
cdr3_nt: TGTGCCAGCAGTGAAAACAGGGCGTACTCTGGAAACACCATATATTTT
v_call: TRBV2
j_call: TRBJ1-3
clone_size: NA
d_call: NA

cdr3_aa: CASSHGRENTGELFF
cdr3_nt: TGTGCCAGCAGCCACGGCAGAGAGAACACCGGGGAGCTGTTTTTT
v_call: TRBV5-4
j_call: TRBJ2-2
clone_size: NA
d_call: NA

cdr3_aa: CASSLDSLEQYF
cdr3_nt: TGCGCCAGCAGCTTGGATAGTCTCGAGCAGTACTTC
v_call: TRBV5-1
j_call: TRBJ2-7
clone_size: NA
d_call: NA

cdr3_aa: CASSLEGTSVPLYEQYF
cdr3_nt: TGTGCCAGCAGCTTAGAGGGGACTAGCGTCCCCCTCTACGAGCAGTACTTC
v_call: TRBV11-2
j_call: TRBJ2-7
clone_size: NA
d_call: TRBD2

cdr3_aa: CASSFNRGKGYGYTF
cdr3_nt: TGTGCCAGCAGCTTTAACAGGGGAAAGGGCTATGGCTACACCTTC
v_call: TRBV7-2
j_call: TRBJ1-2
clone_size: NA
d_call: TRBD1

cdr3_aa: CASSVAGAGGTSGQETQYF
cdr3_nt: TGTGCCAGCAGCGTAGCTGGGGCGGGAGGGACTAGCGGCCAAGAGACCCAGTACTTC
v_call: TRBV9
j_call: TRBJ2-5
clone_size: NA
d_call: TRBD2

cdr3_aa: CASSPGGQETQYF
cdr3_nt: TGCGCCAGCAGCCCGGGGGGCCAAGAGACCCAGTACTTC
v_call: TRBV5-1
j_call: TRBJ2-5
clone_size: NA
d_call: TRBD2

cdr3_aa: CASSSTREGEQFF
cdr3_nt: TGCGCCAGCAGCTCCACGCGGGAAGGTGAGCAGTTCTTC
v_call: TRBV5-1
j_call: TRBJ2-1
clone_size: NA
d_call: NA

cdr3_aa: CASSPGTSTEQFF
cdr3_nt: TGTGCCAGCTCACCAGGGACTAGCACTGAGCAGTTCTTC
v_call: TRBV18
j_call: TRBJ2-1
clone_size: NA
d_call: TRBD2

cdr3_aa: CASSPFDSPANYGYTF
cdr3_nt: TGTGCCAGCAGTCCTTTCGACAGCCCGGCTAACTATGGCTACACCTTC
v_call: TRBV27
j_call: TRBJ1-2
clone_size: NA
d_call: NA

cdr3_aa: CASSPLTVSGNTIYF
cdr3_nt: TGTGCCAGCTCACCACTGACGGTTTCTGGAAACACCATATATTTT
v_call: TRBV18
j_call: TRBJ1-3
clone_size: few
d_call: NA